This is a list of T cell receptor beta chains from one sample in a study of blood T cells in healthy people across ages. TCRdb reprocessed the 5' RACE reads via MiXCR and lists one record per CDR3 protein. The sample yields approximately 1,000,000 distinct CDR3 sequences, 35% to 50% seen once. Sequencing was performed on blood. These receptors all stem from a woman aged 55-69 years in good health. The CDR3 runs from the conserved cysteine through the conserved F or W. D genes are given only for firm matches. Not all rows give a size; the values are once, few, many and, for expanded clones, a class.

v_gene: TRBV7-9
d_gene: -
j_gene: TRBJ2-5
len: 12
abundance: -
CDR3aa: CASSLHPNEQYF
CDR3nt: TGTGCCAGCAGCTTACATCCCAATGAGCAGTACTTC

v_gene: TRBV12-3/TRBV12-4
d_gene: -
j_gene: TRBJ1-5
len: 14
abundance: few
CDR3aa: CASSLQEGSQPQHF
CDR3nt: TGTGCCAGCAGTTTACAGGAAGGGAGTCAGCCCCAGCATTTT

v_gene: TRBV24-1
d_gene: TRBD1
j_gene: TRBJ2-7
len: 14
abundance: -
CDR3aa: CATSDPDRGYEQYF
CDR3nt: TGTGCCACCAGTGACCCGGACAGGGGCTACGAGCAGTACTTC

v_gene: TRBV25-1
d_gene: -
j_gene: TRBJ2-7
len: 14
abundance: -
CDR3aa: CASRDSLPNYEQYF
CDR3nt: TGTGCCAGCAGGGACAGCCTCCCCAACTACGAGCAGTACTTC

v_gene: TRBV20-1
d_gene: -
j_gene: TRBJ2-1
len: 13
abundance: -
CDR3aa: CSARRTLYNEQFF
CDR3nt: TGCAGTGCTAGGAGGACCCTCTACAATGAGCAGTTCTTC

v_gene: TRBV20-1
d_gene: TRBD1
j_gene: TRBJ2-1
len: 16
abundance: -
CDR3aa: CSARDTPGQGNNEQFF
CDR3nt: TGCAGTGCTCGAGATACTCCGGGACAGGGAAACAATGAGCAGTTCTTC

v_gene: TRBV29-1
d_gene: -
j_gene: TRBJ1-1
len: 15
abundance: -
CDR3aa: CSVVGRGVMNTEAFF
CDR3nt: TGCAGCGTTGTTGGGAGGGGGGTCATGAACACTGAAGCTTTCTTT

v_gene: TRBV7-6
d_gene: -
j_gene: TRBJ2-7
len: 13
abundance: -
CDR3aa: CASSSGLFYEQYF
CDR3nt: TGTGCCAGCAGCTCGGGACTGTTCTACGAGCAGTACTTC

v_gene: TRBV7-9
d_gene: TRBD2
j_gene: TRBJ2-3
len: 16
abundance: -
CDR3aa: CASSLELAGGPDTQYF
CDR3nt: TGTGCCAGCAGCTTAGAGCTAGCGGGAGGGCCTGATACGCAGTATTTT

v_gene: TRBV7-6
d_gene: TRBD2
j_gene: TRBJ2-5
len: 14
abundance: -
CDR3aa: CASSFSGTSGTQYF
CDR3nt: TGTGCCAGCAGCTTCTCCGGGACTAGCGGGACCCAGTACTTC

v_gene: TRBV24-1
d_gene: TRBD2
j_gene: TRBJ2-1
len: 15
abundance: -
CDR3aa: CATSDFGLAGNEQFF
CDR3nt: TGTGCCACCAGTGATTTTGGACTAGCTGGGAATGAGCAGTTCTTC

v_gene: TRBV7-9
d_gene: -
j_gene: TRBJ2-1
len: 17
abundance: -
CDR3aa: CASRPKGDSSSYNEQFF
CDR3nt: TGTGCCAGCAGACCTAAAGGGGACTCGAGCTCCTACAATGAGCAGTTCTTC

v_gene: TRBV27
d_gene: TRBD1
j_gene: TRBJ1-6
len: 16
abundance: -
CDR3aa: CASSPPGTGGFSPLHF
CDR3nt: TGTGCCAGCAGTCCCCCCGGGACAGGGGGCTTTTCACCCCTCCACTTT

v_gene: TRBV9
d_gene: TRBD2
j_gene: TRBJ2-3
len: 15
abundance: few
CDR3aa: CASTSSGSPTDTQYF
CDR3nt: TGTGCCAGCACCTCTAGCGGGAGTCCCACAGATACGCAGTATTTT

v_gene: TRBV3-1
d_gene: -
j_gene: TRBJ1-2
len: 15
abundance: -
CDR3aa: CASSLGRTPNYGYTF
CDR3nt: TGTGCCAGCAGCCTGGGAAGAACTCCTAACTATGGCTACACCTTC

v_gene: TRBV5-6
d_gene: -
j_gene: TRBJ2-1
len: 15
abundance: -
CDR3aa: CASSPRAVMGNEQFF
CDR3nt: TGTGCCAGCAGCCCCCGGGCCGTGATGGGGAATGAGCAGTTCTTC

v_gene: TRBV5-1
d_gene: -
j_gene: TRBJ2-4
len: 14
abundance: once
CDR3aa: CASGLEPGLPEQYF
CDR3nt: TGCGCCAGCGGCTTGGAGCCGGGACTCCCGGAGCAGTACTTC

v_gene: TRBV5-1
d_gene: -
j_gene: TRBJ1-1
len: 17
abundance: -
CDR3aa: CASSSGPGLGSSTEAFF
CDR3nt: TGCGCCAGCAGCTCGGGCCCCGGACTCGGGTCAAGCACTGAAGCTTTCTTT

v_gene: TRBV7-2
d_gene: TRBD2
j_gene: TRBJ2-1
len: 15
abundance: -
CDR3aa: CASSFKGGRGDEQFF
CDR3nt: TGTGCCAGCAGCTTCAAAGGCGGGAGGGGAGATGAGCAGTTCTTC

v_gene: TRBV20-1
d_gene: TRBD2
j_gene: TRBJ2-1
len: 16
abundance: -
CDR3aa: CSAGLAGGMGPNEQFF
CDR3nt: TGCAGTGCGGGACTAGCGGGAGGCATGGGGCCCAATGAGCAGTTCTTC

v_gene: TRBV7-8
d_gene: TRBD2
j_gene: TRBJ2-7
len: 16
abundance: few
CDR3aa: CASSAGLAGSMYEQYF
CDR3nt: TGTGCCAGCAGCGCGGGACTAGCGGGATCCATGTACGAGCAGTACTTC

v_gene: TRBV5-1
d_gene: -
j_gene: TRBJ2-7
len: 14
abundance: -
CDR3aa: CASSLAMGVYEQYF
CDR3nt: TGCGCCAGCAGCTTAGCAATGGGGGTCTACGAGCAGTACTTC

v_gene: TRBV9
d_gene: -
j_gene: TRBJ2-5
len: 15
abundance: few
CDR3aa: CASSVSGTGGETQYF
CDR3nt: TGTGCCAGCAGCGTCTCCGGGACTGGAGGAGAGACCCAGTACTTC

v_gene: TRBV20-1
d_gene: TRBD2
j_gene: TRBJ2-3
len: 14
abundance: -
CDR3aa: CSASIAGGADTQYF
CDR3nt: TGCAGTGCTAGCATAGCGGGGGGTGCAGATACGCAGTATTTT

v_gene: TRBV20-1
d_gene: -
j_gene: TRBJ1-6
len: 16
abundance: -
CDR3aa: CSARDLQGSYNSPLHF
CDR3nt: TGCAGTGCTAGAGACCTCCAGGGCTCCTATAATTCACCCCTCCACTTT

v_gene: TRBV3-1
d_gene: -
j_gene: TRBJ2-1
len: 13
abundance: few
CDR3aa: CASSHGGYNEQFF
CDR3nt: TGTGCCAGCAGCCACGGGGGTTACAATGAGCAGTTCTTC

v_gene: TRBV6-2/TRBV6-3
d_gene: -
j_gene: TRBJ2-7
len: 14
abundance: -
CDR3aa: CATNDFGDTYEQYF
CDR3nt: TGTGCCACCAACGACTTCGGAGACACCTACGAGCAGTACTTC

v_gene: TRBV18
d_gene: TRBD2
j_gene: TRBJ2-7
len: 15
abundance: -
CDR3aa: CASSPPAGGPDEQYF
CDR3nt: TGTGCCAGCTCACCACCAGCGGGAGGGCCGGACGAGCAGTACTTC

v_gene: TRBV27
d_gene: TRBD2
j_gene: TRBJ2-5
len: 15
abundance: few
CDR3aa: CASSTSGRALETQYF
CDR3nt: TGTGCCAGCAGTACTAGCGGGAGGGCCCTTGAGACCCAGTACTTC

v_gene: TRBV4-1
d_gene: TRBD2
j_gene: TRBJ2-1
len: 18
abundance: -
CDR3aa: CASSQETLAGGSYNEQFF
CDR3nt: TGCGCCAGCAGCCAAGAGACGCTAGCGGGAGGGAGCTACAATGAGCAGTTCTTC

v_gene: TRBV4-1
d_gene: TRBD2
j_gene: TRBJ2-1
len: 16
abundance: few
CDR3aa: CASSQEGGGPMNEQFF
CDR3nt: TGCGCCAGCAGCCAAGAGGGGGGAGGGCCGATGAATGAGCAGTTCTTC

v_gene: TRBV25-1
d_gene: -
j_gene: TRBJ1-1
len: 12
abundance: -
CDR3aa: CASSQGVSEAFF
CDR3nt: TGTGCCAGCAGCCAAGGGGTCAGTGAAGCTTTCTTT

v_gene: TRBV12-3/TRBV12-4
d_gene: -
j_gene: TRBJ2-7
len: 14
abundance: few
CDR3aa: CASSLAWPSYEQYF
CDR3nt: TGTGCCAGCAGTTTAGCATGGCCCTCCTACGAGCAGTACTTC

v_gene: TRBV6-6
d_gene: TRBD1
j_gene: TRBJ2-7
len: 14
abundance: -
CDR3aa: CASSPMTGVYEQYF
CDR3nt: TGTGCCAGCAGCCCGATGACAGGGGTCTACGAGCAGTACTTC

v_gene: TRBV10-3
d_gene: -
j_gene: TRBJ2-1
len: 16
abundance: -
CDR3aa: CAISVAWRGSYNEQFF
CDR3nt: TGTGCCATCAGTGTGGCCTGGCGGGGATCCTACAATGAGCAGTTCTTC

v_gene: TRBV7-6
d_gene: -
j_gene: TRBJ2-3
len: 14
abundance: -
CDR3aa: CASSLDLVADTRYF
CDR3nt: TGTGCCAGCAGCTTAGATTTGGTGGCAGATACGCGGTATTTT

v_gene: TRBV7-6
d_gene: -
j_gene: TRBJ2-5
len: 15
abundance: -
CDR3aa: CASSLEPGDPETQYF
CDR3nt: TGTGCCAGCAGCTTAGAACCGGGGGACCCTGAGACCCAGTACTTC

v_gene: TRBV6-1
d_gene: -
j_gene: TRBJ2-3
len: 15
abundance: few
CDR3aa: CASRPRTLSTDTQYF
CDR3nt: TGTGCCAGCAGACCCAGGACTCTTAGCACAGATACGCAGTATTTT

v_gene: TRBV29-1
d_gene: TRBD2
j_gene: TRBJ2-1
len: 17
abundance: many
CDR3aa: CSVEVGLAGDSYNEQFF
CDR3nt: TGCAGCGTTGAAGTAGGACTAGCGGGAGACTCCTACAATGAGCAGTTCTTC

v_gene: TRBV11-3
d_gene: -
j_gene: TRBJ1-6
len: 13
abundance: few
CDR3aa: CASSFGDNSPLHF
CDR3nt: TGTGCCAGCAGCTTTGGTGATAATTCACCCCTCCACTTT

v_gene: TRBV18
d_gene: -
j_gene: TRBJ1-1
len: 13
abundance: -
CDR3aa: CASSRDYSKEAFF
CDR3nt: TGTGCCAGCTCGCGGGATTACTCAAAGGAAGCTTTCTTT

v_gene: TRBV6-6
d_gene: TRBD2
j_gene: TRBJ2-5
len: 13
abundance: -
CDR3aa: CAIGGRGVKTQYF
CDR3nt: TGTGCCATTGGCGGGAGGGGCGTGAAGACCCAGTACTTC

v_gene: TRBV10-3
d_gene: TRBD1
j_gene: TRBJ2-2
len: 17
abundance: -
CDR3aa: CAISGTGVSFNTGELFF
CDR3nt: TGTGCCATCAGTGGAACAGGGGTATCCTTTAACACCGGGGAGCTGTTTTTT

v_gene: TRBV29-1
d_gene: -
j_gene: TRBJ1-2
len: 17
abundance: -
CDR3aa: CSVVGGAGGTSSYGYTF
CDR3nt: TGCAGCGTTGTCGGAGGCGCCGGGGGCACCTCAAGCTATGGCTACACCTTC

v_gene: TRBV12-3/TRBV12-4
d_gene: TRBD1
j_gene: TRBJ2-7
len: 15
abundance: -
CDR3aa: CASSPDRASFYEQYF
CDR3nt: TGTGCCAGCAGCCCAGACAGGGCGTCTTTCTACGAGCAGTACTTC

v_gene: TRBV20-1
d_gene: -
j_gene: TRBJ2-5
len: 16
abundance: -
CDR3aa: CSATGMLSNTRGSQYF
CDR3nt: TGCAGTGCTACTGGGATGCTATCTAATACAAGGGGGTCCCAGTACTTC

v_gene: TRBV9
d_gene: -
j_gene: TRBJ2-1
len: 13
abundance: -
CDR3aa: CASSARRGNEQFF
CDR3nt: TGTGCCAGCAGCGCCAGAAGGGGAAATGAGCAGTTCTTC

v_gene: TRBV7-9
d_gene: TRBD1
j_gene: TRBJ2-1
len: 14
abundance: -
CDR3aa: CASSLADRGNEQFF
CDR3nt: TGTGCCAGCAGCTTAGCCGACAGGGGCAATGAGCAGTTCTTC

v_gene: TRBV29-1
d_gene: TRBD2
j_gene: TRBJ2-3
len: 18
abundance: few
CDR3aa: CSVVSGLAGKSTTDTQYF
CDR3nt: TGCAGCGTTGTATCTGGACTAGCGGGCAAATCTACCACAGATACGCAGTATTTT

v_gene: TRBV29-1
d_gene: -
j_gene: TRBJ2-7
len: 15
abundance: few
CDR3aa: CSVAAGQGIIQEQYF
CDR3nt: TGCAGCGTCGCCGCGGGGCAGGGTATTATCCAGGAGCAGTACTTC